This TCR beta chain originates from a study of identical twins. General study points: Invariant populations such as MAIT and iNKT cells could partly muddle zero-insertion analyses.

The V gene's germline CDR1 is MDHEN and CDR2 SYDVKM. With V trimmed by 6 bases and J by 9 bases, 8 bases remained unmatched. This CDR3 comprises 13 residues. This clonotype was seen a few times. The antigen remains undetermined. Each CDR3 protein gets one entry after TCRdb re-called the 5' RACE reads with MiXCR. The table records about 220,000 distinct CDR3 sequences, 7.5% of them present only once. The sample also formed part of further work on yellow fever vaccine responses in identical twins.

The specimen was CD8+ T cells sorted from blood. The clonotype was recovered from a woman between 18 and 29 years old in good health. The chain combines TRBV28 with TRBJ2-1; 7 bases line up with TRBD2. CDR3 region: CASSTGGVSEQFF. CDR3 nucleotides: TGTGCCAGCAGCACGGGAGGAGTCTCTGAGCAGTTCTTC.